This TCR beta chain derives from a study of blood T cell repertoires in COVID-19. Study-wide background: COVID-19 samples from acute and convalescent phases originated in the United States, Italy and Spain. PBMCs, B-cell-depleted T cells, or T cells were the source of the cDNA or gDNA that made up the material.

Seattle-derived patients entered the study during active infection and were followed longitudinally. Original data processing: Amplification with reference gene primers provided the estimates of nucleated cell counts. Clones were sequenced by immunoSEQ multiplex PCR, and TCRdb holds only the in-frame ones, with some missing. The DNA gave D and trimming, while V, J and clone size come from that table. The profile shows approximately 80,000 clones, approximately 86% of them singletons. This CDR3 has 15 residues. Trimming pared 5 bases from V and 4 bases from J, leaving 18 bases between. Germline V gene lookup returns CDR1 SGHTA and CDR2 FQGNSA.

Sequenced: peripheral blood. The TCR sequence derives from an elderly woman with COVID-19, enrolled during active disease. This chain joins TRBV7-2 and TRBJ2-7; TRBD2 might be the D (6 bases). The DNA for the CDR3 is TGTGCCAGCAGCCGGTCAACGGGGGATGGTTACGAGCAGTACTTC. It codes for CASSRSTGDGYEQYF.